Following are 24 T cell receptor beta chains from one sample sequenced in a study of beta chain features in type 1 diabetes. The whole isolated RNA underwent reverse transcription, so sequencing captured expressed TCRB transcripts. The protocol was immunoSEQ multiplex PCR, while the TCRdb copy is restricted to in-frame clones and leaves out a portion. Among about 620,000 clones listed, around a sixth were seen once. The material sequenced was naive CD4+ T cells from blood. The receptors here all came from a man aged 18 to 29 in good health.

This clone was recorded a few times. The chain employs TRBV9 and TRBJ2-7; a possible D gene is TRBD1 (5 bases). The V gene's germline CDR1 is SGDLS and CDR2 YYNGEE. The CDR3 loop spans 13 amino acids. V was cut by 3 bases and J by 2 bases, with 9 bases left in between. DNA for the CDR3: TGTGCCAGCAGCGCTGGGGCAGCCTACGAGCAGTACTTC. This codes for CASSAGAAYEQYF.

The V gene is TRBV4-2, the J gene TRBJ2-6; no clear D gene. Trimming stripped 0 bases from V and 0 bases from J, with 9 bases between. CDR1 LGHNA and CDR2 YNFKEQ come from the germline V gene. CDR3 length: 17 amino acids. Written as DNA, the CDR3 is TGTGCCAGCAGCCAAGATCGCCTGGGCTCTGGGGCCAACGTCCTGACTTTC. Protein: CASSQDRLGSGANVLTF.

This clone has just a few counts. The rearrangement uses TRBV19 and TRBJ2-4; 8 bases map to TRBD1. V shed 7 bases, J shed 6 bases, and the junction held 11 bases outside the gene matches. Per the germline V gene, CDR1 is LNHDA and CDR2 is SQIVND (reference sequence). CDR3 length: 15 amino acids. The DNA for the CDR3 is TGTGCCAGTAACCTAAACCCAGGGGGCACAAACATTCAGTACTTC. This gives the protein CASNLNPGGTNIQYF.

This clone was seen a handful of times. The V gene is TRBV7-9, the J gene TRBJ2-3; TRBD1 or TRBD2 may be the D gene (6 bases each). V lost 5 bases and J lost 5, with 17 bases in between. Germline loops: CDR1 SEHNR, CDR2 FQNEAQ (reference sequence). This CDR3 has 15 residues. The CDR3 DNA reads TGTGCCAGCAGCCCTCACCGGGGGCGTGAAGATACGCAGTATTTT. Translating gives CASSPHRGREDTQYF.

In this sample, this clone turned up a few times. The same CDR3 arises from other DNA sequences in this sample as well. The V gene is TRBV5-4, the J gene TRBJ2-7, with D maybe TRBD2 (7 bases). The length of the CDR3 is 13 residues. V shed 4 bases and J shed 4 bases, with 12 bases lying between them. Germline V gene lookup returns CDR1 SGHNT and CDR2 YYREEE (reference sequence). CDR3 bases: TGTGCCAGCAGCGGCGGGGGCTCGTACGAGCAGTACTTC. Its protein is CASSGGGSYEQYF.

This rearrangement joins TRBV7-9 to TRBJ2-1, with 10 bases fitting TRBD2. Germline CDR1 reads SEHNR; CDR2 reads FQNEAQ (reference sequence). The CDR3 runs 15 residues. With 1 base clipped from V and 7 bases from J, the junction kept 4 bases outside the gene matches. CDR3 sequence: CASSLELAGMNEQFF. The CDR3 DNA sequence: TGTGCCAGCAGCTTAGAACTAGCGGGAATGAATGAGCAGTTCTTC.

This clone was counted between two and nine times. V is TRBV18 and J is TRBJ2-5; D call uncertain. With 4 bases removed from V and 2 bases from J, the gap between germline ends came to 8 bases. The CDR3 sequence is 13 residues long. Germline V gene sequence: CDR1 KGHSH, CDR2 LQKENI. The CDR3 loop is CASSLDTQETQYF. Written as DNA, the CDR3 is TGTGCCAGCTCACTCGATACTCAAGAGACCCAGTACTTC. Full variable domain (remainder filled in from reference TRBV18 and TRBJ2-5): NAGVMQNPRHLVRRRGQEARLRCSPMKGHSHVYWYRQLPEEGLKFMVYLQKENIIDESGMPKERFSAEFPKEGPSILRIQQVVRGDSAAYFCASSLDTQETQYFGPGTRLLVL.

This clone was detected a few times. The rearrangement joins TRBV5-1 to TRBJ2-5, with D perhaps being TRBD1 or TRBD2 (5 bases each). V was pared by 4 bases and J by 5 bases, with 15 bases between. Per germline, CDR1 SGHRS and CDR2 YFSETQ. The CDR3 contains 14 residues. CDR3 loop: CASSMGERWETQYF. CDR3 coding DNA: TGCGCCAGCAGCATGGGGGAGCGGTGGGAGACCCAGTACTTC.

This clone was seen more than once but under ten times. The V gene is TRBV7-9, the J gene TRBJ1-5; TRBD1 agrees at 7 bases. The V gene end was trimmed by 5 bases and the J gene end by 2 bases; junction bases not matched to a gene: 9. The CDR3 loop spans 16 amino acids. CDR1 and CDR2 (germline): SEHNR, FQNEAQ (reference sequence). This CDR3 is CASSPQGGKGNQPQHF. The CDR3 DNA reads TGTGCCAGCAGCCCCCAGGGGGGCAAGGGCAATCAGCCCCAGCATTTT.

This chain uses TRBV28 with TRBJ1-5; 7 positions match TRBD1. Germline-derived CDR1 and CDR2 are MDHEN and SYDVKM. The CDR3 contains 13 residues. Trimming at V came to 6 bases and at J to 6 bases, leaving 5 bases not matched to a gene. The CDR3 nucleotides are TGTGCCAGCAGATTACAGGGGACTCAGCCCCAGCATTTT. This codes for CASRLQGTQPQHF.

CDR3 sequence reads: CASTPRGAGTGELFF. As DNA, the CDR3 is TGTGCCAGCACCCCCCGGGGGGCGGGCACCGGGGAGCTGTTTTTT. The V call is TRBV28, the J call TRBJ2-2; tentative D call: TRBD2 (7 bases). Germline CDR1 is MDHEN and CDR2 is SYDVKM. This CDR3 spans 15 amino acids. Between the trimmed V and J ends, which lost 7 bases and 4 bases, there was a span of 16 bases.

This clone was detected only a few times. The V gene is TRBV19, the J gene TRBJ1-1, with a possible D match to TRBD1 (5 bases). Trimming left V 2 bases short and J 4 bases short, with 8 bases between. Germline V gene data show CDR1 as LNHDA and CDR2 as SQIVND (reference sequence). CDR3 length: 13 amino acids. CDR3 region: CASSIPGPTEAFF. The CDR3, as DNA: TGTGCCAGTAGTATACCGGGGCCCACTGAAGCTTTCTTT.

The chain recombines TRBV29-1 with TRBJ1-1; 10 nucleotides align to TRBD1. Trimming cost V 3 bases and J 4 bases; bases outside gene matches: 5. Germline lookup yields CDR1 SQVTM and CDR2 ANQGSEA. The CDR3 extends over 14 amino acids. CDR3 region: CSVERDRGFTEAFF. Written as DNA, the CDR3 is TGCAGCGTTGAGCGGGACAGGGGATTCACTGAAGCTTTCTTT.

This clone was seen a handful of times. The V and J genes are TRBV28 and TRBJ1-5; perhaps TRBD1 as D (6 bases). This CDR3 comprises 17 residues. V was cut by 4 bases and J by 0 bases, with 16 bases left in between. Germline V gene sequence: CDR1 MDHEN, CDR2 SYDVKM. CDR3 loop: CASSSSDRAYSNQPQHF. DNA of the CDR3: TGTGCCAGCAGTTCCTCGGACAGAGCCTATAGCAATCAGCCCCAGCATTTT.

In this sample, this clone turned up a few times. V is TRBV19 and J is TRBJ1-5; TRBD1 agrees at 9 bases. Germline values: CDR1 LNHDA, CDR2 SQIVND (reference sequence). This CDR3 has 12 residues. The trim removed 6 bases at V and 7 bases at J, leaving 1 base unmatched. CDR3 in DNA: TGTGCCAGTAGGGGACAGGGACAGCCCCAGCATTTT. This translates into CASRGQGQPQHF.

This clone was seen more than once but under ten times. The V call is TRBV7-2, the J call TRBJ1-2, with TRBD1 matching over 10 bases. Trimming cost V 5 bases and J 4 bases; bases outside gene matches: 7. Germline V gene sequence: CDR1 SGHTA, CDR2 FQGNSA. This CDR3 is built from 15 residues. This chain's CDR3 is CASSIRDRGTYGYTF. CDR3 DNA: TGTGCCAGCAGCATCCGGGACAGGGGAACCTATGGCTACACCTTC. Looking up the rest from reference TRBV7-2 and TRBJ1-2 gives the full variable domain: GAGVSQSPSNKVTEKGKDVELRCDPISGHTALYWYRQSLGQGLEFLIYFQGNSAPDKSGLPSDRFSAERTGGSVSTLTIQRTQQEDSAVYLCASSIRDRGTYGYTFGSGTRLTVV.

The sample holds a few counts of this clone. This rearrangement joins TRBV18 to TRBJ1-5, with 7 bases identical to TRBD1. Losses at the gene ends were 1 base for V and 4 bases for J; bases not matched to a gene: 4. Germline loops: CDR1 KGHSH, CDR2 LQKENI. This CDR3 has 15 amino acids. The CDR3 protein is CASSPLGQKNQPQHF. The CDR3 DNA follows: TGTGCCAGCTCACCACTGGGACAGAAAAATCAGCCCCAGCATTTT.

This clone was seen more than once but under ten times. The gene calls are TRBV2 and TRBJ2-1; the D gene could be TRBD1 or TRBD2 (5 bases each). The V end was cut by 7 bases, the J end by 0 bases, with 13 bases between. Germline V CDR1 and CDR2: SNHLY, FYNNEI. The CDR3 is made up of 15 amino acids. The CDR3 loop is CASTGLADSYNEQFF. The CDR3 DNA follows: TGTGCCAGCACAGGGCTAGCAGACTCCTACAATGAGCAGTTCTTC.

The chain couples TRBV29-1 to TRBJ1-4; unclear D gene. Deletions cut 7 bases from V and 7 bases from J, with 13 bases between. Germline V lookup: CDR1 SQVTM, CDR2 ANQGSEA. The CDR3 contains 12 residues. DNA for the CDR3: TGCAGCGCCCACCGGGGTCGTGAAAAACTGTTTTTT. It yields the protein CSAHRGREKLFF.

The chain has TRBV28 and TRBJ2-3, with 10 bases lining up with TRBD2. The trim removed 6 bases at V and 2 bases at J, leaving 5 bases unmatched. The CDR3 length is 15 residues. Germline loops: CDR1 MDHEN, CDR2 SYDVKM. The CDR3 sequence is CASRLSGRATDTQYF. DNA of the CDR3: TGTGCCAGCAGACTCAGCGGGAGGGCCACAGATACGCAGTATTTT. The full variable domain, with the rest looked up from reference TRBV28 and TRBJ2-3, is DVKVTQSSRYLVKRTGEKVFLECVQDMDHENMFWYRQDPGLGLRLIYFSYDVKMKEKGDIPEGYSVSREKKERFSLILESASTNQTSMYLCASRLSGRATDTQYFGPGTRLTVL.

This clone has more than one count but fewer than ten. The chain uses TRBV25-1 and TRBJ1-4, with D tentatively TRBD1 (5 bases). CDR3 size: 15 residues. The ends were cut back, 3 bases at V and 4 bases at J, with 12 bases in the middle. Per germline, CDR1 MGHDK and CDR2 SYGVNS. DNA of the CDR3: TGTGCCAGCAGTGATACGGGACGGTTTAATGAAAAACTGTTTTTT. This gives the protein CASSDTGRFNEKLFF.

The table lists this clone with a few counts. Other DNA sequences within the sample encode an identical CDR3. The J gene is TRBJ2-1, the V gene TRBV5-4; 11 positions match TRBD2. The V and J ends lost 4 bases and 0 bases, in that order; junction bases with no gene match: 3. CDR1 is SGHNT, CDR2 YYREEE, per germline (reference sequence). The CDR3 covers 16 residues. The CDR3 nucleotides read TGTGCCAGCAGCGCCGGGACTAGCGGCTCCTACAATGAGCAGTTCTTC. Protein product: CASSAGTSGSYNEQFF.

This clone was seen more than once but under ten times. The gene calls are TRBV7-2 and TRBJ1-5; no firm D call. Germline lookup yields CDR1 SGHTA and CDR2 FQGNSA. CDR3 length equals 14 residues. Trimming left V 5 bases short and J 9 bases short, with 17 bases between. The CDR3 here is CASSTEPGRPPQHF. The CDR3 nucleotides read TGTGCCAGCAGCACCGAGCCCGGGAGGCCGCCCCAGCATTTT.

CDR3 amino acids: CASSVRTEDTEAFF. CDR3 nucleotide sequence: TGTGCCAGCAGCGTAAGGACAGAGGACACTGAAGCTTTCTTT. The rearrangement joins TRBV9 to TRBJ1-1; a possible D gene is TRBD1 (6 bases). V was shortened by 1 base and J by 3 bases, with 10 bases between the two germline ends. This CDR3 has 14 residues. The germline CDR1 and CDR2 sequences are SGDLS and YYNGEE. Based on the CDR3 plus reference TRBV9 and TRBJ1-1, the full variable domain is DSGVTQTPKHLITATGQRVTLRCSPRSGDLSVYWYQQSLDQGLQFLIQYYNGEERAKGNILERFSAQQFPDLHSELNLSSLELGDSALYFCASSVRTEDTEAFFGQGTRLTVV.